The 26 T cell receptor beta chains below were found in one sample sequenced in a study of blood T cells in healthy people across ages. For the second PCR, which ran for 7 to 11 cycles, a sample-barcoded 5' primer and a J-beta primer mix were used. TCRdb analysed the 5' RACE reads with MiXCR anew, one entry per CDR3 protein. The sample carries hundreds of thousands of distinct CDR3 sequences, roughly 44% recorded once. The source material was blood. The receptors shown here come from a man aged 55 to 70 in good health.

The gene calls are TRBV10-3 and TRBJ2-7; 13 positions match TRBD2. Unmatched junction bases numbered 7, after V lost 7 bases and J lost 4 bases. The CDR3 extends over 15 amino acids. Germline-derived CDR1 and CDR2 are ENHRY and SYGVKD. The CDR3: CAIMGLAGKIYEQYF. The CDR3 bases are TGTGCCATCATGGGACTAGCGGGGAAAATTTACGAGCAGTACTTC.

The genes are TRBV29-1 and TRBJ1-2, with a possible D match to TRBD1 (5 bases). Trimming shortened V by 7 bases and J by 6 bases, and 15 bases separated the two germline ends. This CDR3 has 12 amino acids. The germline gives CDR1 SQVTM, CDR2 ANQGSEA. The CDR3 spells CSAIGAVNGYTF. CDR3 coding DNA: TGCAGCGCAATAGGGGCGGTTAATGGCTACACCTTC.

V usage is TRBV7-9 and J usage is TRBJ2-3; maybe TRBD1 (6 bases). V lost 1 base and J lost 3, with 11 bases in between. Germline V gives CDR1 SEHNR, CDR2 FQNEAQ (reference sequence). This CDR3 comprises 15 residues. CDR3 nucleotides: TGTGCCAGCAGCTTAGGGACAGTTGGGACAGATACGCAGTATTTT. It codes for CASSLGTVGTDTQYF.

The V and J genes are TRBV7-2 and TRBJ2-3, with 7 bases aligning to TRBD1. The CDR3 runs 14 residues. The J segment lost 7 bases and the V segment lost 5 bases, leaving 9 bases of the junction unmatched. Germline assignment: CDR1 SGHTA and CDR2 FQGNSA. CDR3 sequence: CASSHRDSENTQYF. The CDR3 nucleotides read TGTGCCAGCAGCCACCGGGACAGTGAAAATACGCAGTATTTT.

This clonotype showed up just once. The V gene is TRBV7-2, the J gene TRBJ2-7; D is tentatively TRBD1 or TRBD2 (5 bases each). Germline V gene data show CDR1 as SGHTA and CDR2 as FQGNSA. CDR3 size: 14 residues. V was pared by 5 bases and J by 1 base, with 12 bases between. The CDR3 here is CASSPGPPSYEQYF. CDR3 nucleotides: TGTGCCAGCAGCCCGGGGCCACCGTCCTACGAGCAGTACTTC. The whole variable domain, filled in from reference TRBV7-2 and TRBJ2-7, reads GAGVSQSPSNKVTEKGKDVELRCDPISGHTALYWYRQSLGQGLEFLIYFQGNSAPDKSGLPSDRFSAERTGGSVSTLTIQRTQQEDSAVYLCASSPGPPSYEQYFGPGTRLTVT.

This clonotype has a single count. The V and J genes are TRBV6-1 and TRBJ1-2; 7 nucleotides align to TRBD1. Germline-derived CDR1 and CDR2 are MNHNS and SASEGT. Trimming took 2 bases from V and 4 from J; bases not matched to a gene: 7. This CDR3 has 15 residues. CDR3 DNA sequence: TGTGCCAGCAGTGAACCCTGGCCAGGGGGCTATGGCTACACCTTC. As protein: CASSEPWPGGYGYTF.

The V call is TRBV6-5, the J call TRBJ1-4, with D unclear. The CDR3 covers 14 residues. The germline V gene has CDR1 MNHEY and CDR2 SVGAGI. Deletions cut 6 bases from V and 8 bases from J, with 16 bases between. DNA for the CDR3: TGTGCCAGCAGCATATCACAAACGCGCGAAAAACTGTTTTTT. Its translation is CASSISQTREKLFF.

The genes are TRBV5-4 and TRBJ2-5; 10 nucleotides match TRBD2. This CDR3 has 17 residues. Per germline, CDR1 SGHNT and CDR2 YYREEE (reference sequence). V lost 1 base to trimming and J lost 3 bases; unmatched junction nucleotides: 9. The CDR3 nucleotides read TGTGCCAGCAGCTTGCCCGTAGCGGGGGGCGGAAAAGAGACCCAGTACTTC. Its translation: CASSLPVAGGGKETQYF.

The genes are TRBV7-6 and TRBJ1-2, with D possibly TRBD1 on 5 matching bases. Germline CDR1 and CDR2: SGHVS and FNYEAQ. V shed 5 bases and J shed 4 bases, with 11 bases lying between them. This CDR3 has 13 residues. The CDR3 sequence is CASSQGEAYGYTF. As DNA, the CDR3 is TGTGCCAGCAGCCAAGGGGAGGCCTATGGCTACACCTTC.

In regard to this clonotype: A much larger clone lies one base from this, so it may be a read error. This sequence joins TRBV5-1 and TRBJ2-5; possibly TRBD1 for D (6 bases). Germline V gene lookup returns CDR1 SGHRS and CDR2 YFSETQ. This CDR3 is built from 14 residues. V was clipped by 5 bases and J by 11 bases, with 22 bases between them. Here the CDR3 reads CASSTGYAYNEQYF. In DNA, the CDR3 is TGCGCCAGCAGTACAGGGTATGCCTACAATGAGCAGTACTTC.

This rearrangement joins TRBV4-3 to TRBJ2-6; D gene unclear. Deletions cut 0 bases from V and 1 base from J, with 4 bases between. Germline lookup yields CDR1 LGHNA and CDR2 YSLEER. CDR3 length: 15 amino acids. The CDR3 region has the DNA TGCGCCAGCAGCCAAGATGCATCTGGGGCCAACGTCCTGACTTTC. The encoded protein is CASSQDASGANVLTF.

The chain has TRBV6-7 and TRBJ2-6; D is undetermined. TRBV6-7 is an ORF for which the function is uncertain. CDR3 length: 15 amino acids. Trimming cost V 6 bases and J 0 bases, with 9 bases left between them. The CDR3 DNA reads as TGTGCCAGCAGATGCGGTGGCTCTGGGGCCAACGTCCTGACTTTC. It yields the protein CASRCGGSGANVLTF.

The chain couples TRBV23-1 to TRBJ1-4; D remains unclear. TRBV23-1 is placed among ORFs of uncertain function. The CDR3 totals 16 residues. V was pared by 6 bases and J by 1 base, with 15 bases between. The CDR3 DNA reads TGCGCCAGCAGCGCCCGGCGGGTTGGAACTAATGAAAAACTGTTTTTT. Amino acid sequence: CASSARRVGTNEKLFF.

The chain carries TRBV20-1 and TRBJ2-1; TRBD2 matches 9 bases. The CDR3 runs to 17 residues. Germline trimming cut 5 bases from V and 3 bases from J; bases unmatched to any gene: 14. CDR1 and CDR2 from the germline V gene are DFQATT and SNEGSKA (reference sequence). CDR3 protein: CSAPRASGAPHYNEQFF. The CDR3 bases are TGCAGTGCTCCTCGTGCTAGCGGGGCACCTCACTACAATGAGCAGTTCTTC.

This chain uses TRBV20-1 with TRBJ2-7; 9 positions agree with TRBD2. The CDR3 loop spans 14 amino acids. The V and J ends lost 2 bases and 3 bases, in that order; junction bases with no gene match: 5. Germline V gives CDR1 DFQATT, CDR2 SNEGSKA (reference sequence). In nucleotides, the CDR3 is TGCAGTGCTAGACTAGCGGGGTCGAGCTACGAGCAGTACTTC. It encodes CSARLAGSSYEQYF.

In this sample, this clonotype turned up a few times. V usage is TRBV20-1 and J usage is TRBJ2-3; TRBD1 aligns across 9 bases. Germline CDR1 and CDR2: DFQATT and SNEGSKA (reference sequence). J lost 5 bases, V lost 5 bases, and 11 bases had no gene match. This CDR3 is 15 amino acids long. The chain's CDR3 is CSAGGDRVNLDTQYF. The DNA of the CDR3 is TGCAGTGCTGGGGGGGACAGGGTAAATTTAGATACGCAGTATTTT.

This sequence joins TRBV5-6 and TRBJ1-5; D is perhaps TRBD1 (5 bases). The V gene lost 0 bases and the J gene lost 6 bases, with 10 bases spanning the gap. Germline V gene lookup returns CDR1 SGHDT and CDR2 YYEEEE. This CDR3 is built from 14 residues. CDR3 residues: CASSLVGEGQPQHF. In nucleotides, the CDR3 is TGTGCCAGCAGCTTGGTAGGGGAAGGTCAGCCCCAGCATTTT. Together with reference TRBV5-6 and TRBJ1-5, the CDR3 gives the full variable domain: DAGVTQSPTHLIKTRGQQVTLRCSPKSGHDTVSWYQQALGQGPQFIFQYYEEEERQRGNFPDRFSGHQFPNYSSELNVNALLLGDSALYLCASSLVGEGQPQHFGDGTRLSIL.

This clonotype was recorded a few times. The genes are TRBV9 and TRBJ1-1, with a possible D match to TRBD1 (6 bases). V was trimmed by 0 bases and J by 3 bases, leaving 15 bases between them. This CDR3 is built from 16 residues. The germline gives CDR1 SGDLS, CDR2 YYNGEE. The CDR3 DNA is TGTGCCAGCAGCGTAGAGGGGGTGTCGGGGGACACTGAAGCTTTCTTT. Amino acids: CASSVEGVSGDTEAFF.

This clonotype was seen repeatedly, ten times or more. The chain links TRBV14 to TRBJ1-5, with D perhaps matching TRBD1 (5 bases). Trimming shortened V by 4 bases and J by 6 bases, and 10 bases separated the two germline ends. CDR1 is SGHDN and CDR2 is FVKESK in the germline V gene. The CDR3 spans 13 residues. The CDR3 spells CASSLTGAQPQHF. CDR3 coding DNA: TGTGCCAGCAGCCTTACTGGGGCTCAGCCCCAGCATTTT.

The chain is built from TRBV9 and TRBJ2-7; 8 bases align to TRBD1. CDR1 is SGDLS, CDR2 YYNGEE, per germline. V shed 7 bases and J 5 bases; nucleotides not matched to a gene: 8. This CDR3 is built from 13 residues. The CDR3 DNA follows: TGTGCCAGCGGTGCGGACAGGGCAAACGAGCAGTACTTC. Its translation: CASGADRANEQYF.

The table lists this clonotype with a few counts. The V and J genes are TRBV9 and TRBJ2-7, with a tentative D call TRBD1 (6 bases). Germline assignment: CDR1 SGDLS and CDR2 YYNGEE. The CDR3 totals 15 residues. V gave up 4 bases and J gave up 4 bases, with 18 bases separating them. DNA for the CDR3: TGTGCCAGCAGCCTTGGGGGAACAGGGTCTTACGAGCAGTACTTC. Its translation is CASSLGGTGSYEQYF.

The V gene is TRBV6-2 or TRBV6-3, the J gene TRBJ2-5; D call uncertain. Between the trimmed V and J ends, which lost 0 bases and 5 bases, there was a span of 10 bases. The CDR3 totals 14 residues. Germline CDR1 is MNHEY and CDR2 is SVGEGT. The CDR3, as DNA: TGTGCCAGCAGTTACTCGACGAATGTGGAGACCCAGTACTTC. This translates into CASSYSTNVETQYF.

This clonotype came up once. The chain is built from TRBV20-1 and TRBJ2-3, with TRBD2 as a possible D gene (5 bases). The CDR3 contains 15 residues. Trimming removed 3 bases at V and 3 bases at J, with 16 bases between. Germline CDR1 is DFQATT and CDR2 is SNEGSKA (reference sequence). The CDR3 DNA is TGCAGTGCTAGTGGGGAGAGGGTGTGGACAGATACGCAGTATTTT. This codes for CSASGERVWTDTQYF.

The sample holds many counts of this clonotype. The rearrangement joins TRBV30 to TRBJ2-7; D not resolved. The CDR3 runs to 13 residues. Germline CDR1 reads GTSNPN; CDR2 reads SVGIG (reference sequence). Trimming left V 8 bases short and J 3 bases short, with 17 bases between. CDR3 residues: CAGRDPPGYEQYF. CDR3 DNA sequence: TGTGCCGGACGAGACCCGCCGGGCTACGAGCAGTACTTC.

J is TRBJ2-7 and V is TRBV29-1; 14 nucleotides align to TRBD2. V was pared by 6 bases and J by 7 bases, with 11 bases of the junction left unmatched. In germline, CDR1 is SQVTM, CDR2 ANQGSEA. The CDR3 loop spans 15 amino acids. The CDR3 bases are TGCAGCGTCGGACTAGCGGGGGGACCCTACAATGAGCAGTACTTC. Encoded protein: CSVGLAGGPYNEQYF.

This chain uses TRBV5-1 with TRBJ1-2; 9 positions agree with TRBD1. There are 15 residues in the CDR3. The ends lost 4 bases at V and 4 bases at J; junction bases unmatched: 8. The V gene's germline CDR1 is SGHRS and CDR2 YFSETQ. As DNA, the CDR3 is TGCGCCAGCAGCAAGACAGGGGGGGACGTCTATGGCTACACCTTC. This translates into CASSKTGGDVYGYTF.